This note documents a single T cell receptor (beta chain) sequence. The antigen is unknown. This entry comes from a study of T cell responses to AZD1222 COVID-19 vaccine. Assay: immunoSEQ multiplex PCR; the TCRdb copy retains only in-frame clones and omits some. Among about 120,000 clones, about 86% were seen once, and the ten largest hold approximately 2.9%. The CDR3 has 12 residues. V was pared by 2 bases and J by 11 bases, with 9 bases between. Notes on the study in general: Only a handful of AZD1222 recipients, more than five in all, had baseline seropositivity. The repertoires were collected only after the peak T cell response.

The rearrangement joins TRBV12-3 or TRBV12-4 to TRBJ2-2; the D is unclear. The material was peripheral blood, obtained 28 days after the second AZD1222 dose. The TCR comes from an adult who received the AZD1222 COVID-19 vaccine. CDR3 coding DNA: TGTGCCAGCAGTTTATTCTCGGGCGAGCTGTTTTTT. This encodes CASSLFSGELFF.